This is a list of T cell receptor beta chains from one sample in a study of control samples from healthy donors and cancer patients. Clones were sequenced by immunoSEQ multiplex PCR, and TCRdb holds only the in-frame ones, with some missing. Of 120,000 to 150,000 clones in the sample, more than 90% were seen once. The sample comprised blood. These receptors came from a young man in good health. CDR3s include the opening cysteine and the closing phenylalanine or tryptophan. A D gene is named only where the DNA matches it firmly. Not every row has a clone size; where given, it reads once, few, many or a size class.

cdr3_nt | cdr3_aa | d_call | j_call | v_call | cdr3_length | clone_size
TGTGCCATCATGGATTTTGCCTACGAGCAGTACTTC | CAIMDFAYEQYF | NA | TRBJ2-7 | TRBV10-3 | 12 | NA
TGTGCCAGCAGCGTATACCCGCCGTGGGGAAACACCATATATTTT | CASSVYPPWGNTIYF | NA | TRBJ1-3 | TRBV7-6 | 15 | few
TGTGCCAGCAGGGGGCCCTACGAGCAGTACTTC | CASRGPYEQYF | NA | TRBJ2-7 | TRBV5-8 | 11 | NA
TGTGCCAGCTGTCGGGACAGGGCCTACGAGCAGTACTTC | CASCRDRAYEQYF | TRBD1 | TRBJ2-7 | TRBV18 | 13 | NA
TGTGCCAGCAGCGCCAGCGGGACTAACAATGAGCAGTTCTTC | CASSASGTNNEQFF | TRBD2 | TRBJ2-1 | TRBV9 | 14 | NA
TGTGCCAGCAGTGAGGGGACCCACAATGAGCAGTTCTTC | CASSEGTHNEQFF | NA | TRBJ2-1 | TRBV6-1 | 13 | NA
TGTGCCAGCAGCCATTTAGCTAACTATGGCTACACCTTC | CASSHLANYGYTF | NA | TRBJ1-2 | TRBV14 | 13 | NA
TGTGCCACCAGCAGAGTGACAGGCTATAATGAAAAACTGTTTTTT | CATSRVTGYNEKLFF | NA | TRBJ1-4 | TRBV15 | 15 | few
TGTGCCAGCAGCCAGGGGACAGGGCGAGATGAAGCTTTCTTT | CASSQGTGRDEAFF | TRBD1 | TRBJ1-1 | TRBV3-1/TRBV3-2 | 14 | NA
TGTGCCACCAGCAGCGTCCCGGGACAGGGAAATTGGCAAAACATTCAGTACTTC | CATSSVPGQGNWQNIQYF | TRBD1 | TRBJ2-4 | TRBV15 | 18 | NA
TGTGCCAGCAGTGCACAGCGGGTGCAGCCCCAGCATTTT | CASSAQRVQPQHF | NA | TRBJ1-5 | TRBV6-2/TRBV6-3 | 13 | NA
TGTGCCACCAGCAGGGACAGTGCAAATCAGCCCCAGCATTTT | CATSRDSANQPQHF | NA | TRBJ1-5 | TRBV15 | 14 | NA
TGTGCCAGCAGGACAGGGGGCGCTTACGAGCAGTACTTC | CASRTGGAYEQYF | TRBD1 | TRBJ2-7 | TRBV28 | 13 | NA
TGTGCCAGCTCACTATCGACAGGGGAGAACTATGGCTACACCTTC | CASSLSTGENYGYTF | TRBD1 | TRBJ1-2 | TRBV18 | 15 | NA
TGTGCCAGCAGTTACTCGGCAGGCAGGGACACTGAAGCTTTCTTT | CASSYSAGRDTEAFF | NA | TRBJ1-1 | TRBV6-5 | 15 | NA
TGTGCCAGCAGTTCGAGGGGGGGCAGTCCCTACGAGCAGTACTTC | CASSSRGGSPYEQYF | NA | TRBJ2-7 | TRBV2 | 15 | NA
TGTGCCAGCAGCCTCCGGACAGGTTTTAGCACAGATACGCAGTATTTT | CASSLRTGFSTDTQYF | TRBD1 | TRBJ2-3 | TRBV3-1/TRBV3-2 | 16 | once
TGTGCCAATATGGCAGGGAGCAATCAGCCCCAGCATTTT | CANMAGSNQPQHF | NA | TRBJ1-5 | TRBV19 | 13 | NA